This record looks at one T cell receptor beta chain sequence and its context. The sample belongs to a study of blood T cell repertoires in COVID-19. Per the original data handling: For nucleated cells, counts were estimated from reference gene primer amplification. Sequencing used immunoSEQ multiplex PCR; TCRdb keeps in-frame clones, though not all of them. D and trimming were read from the DNA, whereas the V and J calls and clone size are those reported in that table. The sample lists about 220,000 clones; 80% were seen once. Germline trimming cut 0 bases from V and 5 bases from J; bases unmatched to any gene: 9. Germline CDR1 and CDR2: SGDLS and YYNGEE. The CDR3 is 17 residues long.

This chain uses TRBV9 with TRBJ2-5, with 11 positions matching TRBD2. The receptor was isolated from a human donor in a cohort sampled during active COVID-19. Sequenced sample: peripheral blood. This chain's CDR3 is CASSVAIGTSGWETQYF. The CDR3 DNA sequence: TGTGCCAGCAGCGTAGCTATCGGGACTAGCGGTTGGGAGACCCAGTACTTC.